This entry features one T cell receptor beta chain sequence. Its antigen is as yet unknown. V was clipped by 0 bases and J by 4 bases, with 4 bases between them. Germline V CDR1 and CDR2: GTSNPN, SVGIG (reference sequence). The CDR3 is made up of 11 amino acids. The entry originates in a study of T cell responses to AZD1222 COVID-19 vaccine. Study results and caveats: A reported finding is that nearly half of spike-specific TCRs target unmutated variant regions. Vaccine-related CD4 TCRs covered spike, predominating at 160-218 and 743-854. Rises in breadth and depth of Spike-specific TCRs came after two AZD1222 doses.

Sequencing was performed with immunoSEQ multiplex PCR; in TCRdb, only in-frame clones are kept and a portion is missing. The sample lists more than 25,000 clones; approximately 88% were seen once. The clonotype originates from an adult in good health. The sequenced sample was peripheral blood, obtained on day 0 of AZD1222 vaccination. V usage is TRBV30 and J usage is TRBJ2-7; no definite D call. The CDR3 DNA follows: TGTGCCTGGAGTGTGGGGTACGAGCAGTACTTC. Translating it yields CAWSVGYEQYF.